One sample yielded the 10 T cell receptor beta chains listed below, sequenced in a study of cytomegalovirus exposure and HLA in healthy donors. The PCR was carried out with 60 Vbeta primers and 13 Jbeta primers. TCRdb's copy holds only in-frame clones and misses some; the assay was immunoSEQ multiplex PCR. The table has fewer than 350,000 clones, around 90% seen once. The sample taken for sequencing was PBMCs. All receptors come from a woman aged 18-30 years in good health and CMV-seronegative.

The chain recombines TRBV10-1 with TRBJ1-1; D gene uncertain. This CDR3 is 13 amino acids long. The germline CDR1 and CDR2 sequences are WNHNN and SYGVQD (reference sequence). Trimming removed 7 bases from V and 1 base from J, with 10 bases in between. In nucleotides, the CDR3 is TGCGCCAGCACAAACGACAAGAACACTGAAGCTTTCTTT. Its translation is CASTNDKNTEAFF.

The gene calls are TRBV2 and TRBJ1-3; 8 bases match TRBD1. The CDR3 runs 14 residues. The trim removed 3 bases at V and 4 bases at J, leaving 2 bases unmatched. Looked up from germline, CDR1 is SNHLY and CDR2 is FYNNEI. The DNA for the CDR3 is TGTGCCAGCAGTGAGACAGGGGTGGGAAACACCATATATTTT. Protein: CASSETGVGNTIYF. The full variable domain, rest sourced from reference TRBV2 and TRBJ1-3, is EPEVTQTPSHQVTQMGQEVILRCVPISNHLYFYWYRQILGQKVEFLVSFYNNEISEKSEIFDDQFSVERPDGSNFTLKIRSTKLEDSAMYFCASSETGVGNTIYFGEGSWLTVV.

This chain connects TRBV5-1 to TRBJ2-6, with D tentatively TRBD1 (7 bases). Germline CDR1 is SGHRS and CDR2 is YFSETQ. The CDR3 is 18 residues long. V was trimmed by 4 bases and J by 2 bases, leaving 19 bases between them. The CDR3 sequence is CASSPHGGGGTGANVLTF. CDR3 sequence (DNA): TGCGCCAGCAGCCCCCATGGAGGGGGCGGTACTGGGGCCAACGTCCTGACTTTC.

This chain uses TRBV27 with TRBJ1-1, with D perhaps TRBD1 (6 bases). V was clipped by 4 bases and J by 0 bases, with 15 bases between them. Looked up from germline, CDR1 is MNHEY and CDR2 is SMNVEV (reference sequence). This CDR3 region has 16 residues. In DNA form, the CDR3 reads TGTGCCAGCAGTTATAGGGGGGGCCCCATGAACACTGAAGCTTTCTTT. Translation gives CASSYRGGPMNTEAFF.

The CDR3 DNA reads TGTGCCAGCAGCTTTGGCAGGGGGGTTATTGGGGCCAACGTCCTGACTTTC. It encodes CASSFGRGVIGANVLTF. This chain links TRBV5-6 with TRBJ2-6; D is perhaps TRBD1 (7 bases). The V end lost 2 bases, the J end lost 3 bases, and 15 bases lay between the germline ends. The germline V gene has CDR1 SGHDT and CDR2 YYEEEE. This CDR3 comprises 17 residues.

This chain uses TRBV19 with TRBJ1-3, with D tentatively TRBD1 (5 bases). The germline CDR1 and CDR2 sequences are LNHDA and SQIVND (reference sequence). V lost 7 bases and J 1 base, leaving 8 bases between the germline ends. This CDR3 spans 13 amino acids. This chain's CDR3 is CASKTDSGNTIYF. DNA of the CDR3: TGTGCCAGTAAGACAGATTCTGGAAACACCATATATTTT.

This clone was detected only a few times. V and J are TRBV5-6 and TRBJ2-1, with D possibly matching TRBD2 (7 bases). From germline, CDR1 is SGHDT and CDR2 YYEEEE. The CDR3 is 15 residues long. V was shortened by 0 bases and J by 4 bases, with 11 bases between the two germline ends. The CDR3 nucleotides are TGTGCCAGCAGCTTGGTGGGGGGGCCGTACAATGAGCAGTTCTTC. Amino acids: CASSLVGGPYNEQFF.

Of note for this clone: This sample also contains other DNA sequences that code for the same CDR3. The chain links TRBV14 to TRBJ2-7, with unresolved D. CDR1 is SGHDN and CDR2 is FVKESK in the germline V gene. The CDR3 sequence is 12 residues long. Between the trimmed V and J ends, which lost 2 bases and 2 bases, there was a span of 4 bases. CDR3: CASSQPTYEQYF. The CDR3 DNA is TGTGCCAGCAGCCAACCTACCTACGAGCAGTACTTC.

CDR3 amino acids: CASSPAPGLVFF. CDR3 DNA: TGTGCCAGCAGCCCCGCTCCGGGACTGGTGTTTTTT. The chain links TRBV7-6 to TRBJ2-2; a possible D gene is TRBD2 (6 bases). CDR1 is SGHVS and CDR2 is FNYEAQ in the germline V gene. V lost 5 bases and J lost 15, with 16 bases in between. The length of the CDR3 is 12 residues.

The chain is built from TRBV7-9 and TRBJ1-1, with D possibly TRBD1 on 6 matching bases. CDR1 SEHNR and CDR2 FQNEAQ come from the germline V gene (reference sequence). This CDR3 has 15 amino acids. Trimming left V 3 bases short and J 3 bases short, with 14 bases between. The CDR3 nucleotides read TGTGCCAGCAGCTTCAGACAGGCGGCAGACACTGAAGCTTTCTTT. Protein sequence: CASSFRQAADTEAFF. Filled out from reference TRBV7-9 and TRBJ1-1, the complete variable domain reads DTGVSQNPRHKITKRGQNVTFRCDPISEHNRLYWYRQTLGQGPEFLTYFQNEAQLEKSRLLSDRFSAERPKGSFSTLEIQRTEQGDSAMYLCASSFRQAADTEAFFGQGTRLTVV.